This TCR beta chain is from a study of long-term antiretroviral therapy in people with HIV. Study-level points and caveats: HIV repertoire CDR3 lengths ranged less widely than those of controls. With ART, diversity went up but was still lower than in transplant donor controls. ART adherence, viral resistance and therapy changes were not recorded.

Details on this clone: No antigen is known for it.

The CDR3 totals 13 residues. Trimming pared 1 base from V and 7 bases from J, leaving 7 bases between. CDR1 is LGHNA and CDR2 is YNFKEQ in the germline V gene. Cryopreserved PBMC numbered 1-10 million per sample before DNA extraction. The run of the v3.0 immunoSEQ assay was at survey level. TCRdb keeps only in-frame clones here, not all; method: immunoSEQ multiplex PCR. The profile shows tens of thousands of clones, 85% of them singletons. The TCR was taken from a man aged 35 to 55 with HIV. The chain joins TRBV4-2 to TRBJ2-2; the D gene is possibly TRBD2 (5 bases). The material sequenced was unsorted PBMCs, taken 1.6 years after starting antiretroviral therapy. The CDR3 nucleotides are TGTGCCAGCAGCCAAGCCGAGGGCGGGGAGCTGTTTTTT. Translating it yields CASSQAEGGELFF.